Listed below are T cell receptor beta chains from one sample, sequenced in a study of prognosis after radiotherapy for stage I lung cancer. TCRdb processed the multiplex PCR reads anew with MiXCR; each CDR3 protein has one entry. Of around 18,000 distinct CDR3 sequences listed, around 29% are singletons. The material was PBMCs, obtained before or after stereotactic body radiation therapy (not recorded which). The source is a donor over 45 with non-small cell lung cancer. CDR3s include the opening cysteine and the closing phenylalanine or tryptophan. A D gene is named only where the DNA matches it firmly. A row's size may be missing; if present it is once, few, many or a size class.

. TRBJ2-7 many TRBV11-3 CASSSGLGYEQYF TGTGCCAGCAGCTCGGGACTCGGCTACGAGCAGTACTTC
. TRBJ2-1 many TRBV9 CASSVEAGDYNEQFF TGTGCCAGCAGCGTAGAAGCGGGTGACTACAATGAGCAGTTCTTC
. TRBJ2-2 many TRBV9 CASSRTNTGELFF TGTGCCAGCAGCCGGACCAACACCGGGGAGCTGTTTTTT
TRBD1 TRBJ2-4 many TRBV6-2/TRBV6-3 CASSPYQGALAKNIQYF TGTGCCAGCAGTCCGTACCAGGGGGCGTTGGCCAAAAACATTCAGTACTTC
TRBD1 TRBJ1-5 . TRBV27 CASSNRDRGPYSNQPQHF TGTGCCAGCAGTAATAGGGACAGGGGCCCCTATAGCAATCAGCCCCAGCATTTT
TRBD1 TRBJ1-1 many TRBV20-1 CSARKGQSNTEAFF TGCAGTGCTCGGAAGGGACAGAGTAACACTGAAGCTTTCTTT
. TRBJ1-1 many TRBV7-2 CASSLERGTEAFF TGTGCCAGCAGCTTAGAAAGGGGGACTGAAGCTTTCTTT
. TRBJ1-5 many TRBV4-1 CASSLDRTANQPQHF TGCGCCAGCAGCCTGGACCGGACAGCAAATCAGCCCCAGCATTTT
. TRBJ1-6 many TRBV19 CASHREPNSPLHF TGTGCCAGCCACAGGGAACCGAATTCACCCCTCCACTTT
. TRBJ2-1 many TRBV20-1 CSARDGGPGAYNEQFF TGCAGTGCTAGAGATGGGGGGCCCGGGGCCTACAATGAGCAGTTCTTC
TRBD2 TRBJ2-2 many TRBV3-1 CASSPRTSGYTGELFF TGTGCCAGCAGCCCCCGGACTAGCGGTTACACCGGGGAGCTGTTTTTT
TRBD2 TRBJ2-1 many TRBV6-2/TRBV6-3 CASSYEPLLAGNRDEQFF TGTGCCAGCAGTTACGAACCCTTACTAGCGGGAAATCGGGATGAGCAGTTCTTC
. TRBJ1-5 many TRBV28 CASSLTGAHQPQHF TGTGCCAGCAGTCTGACCGGGGCCCATCAGCCCCAGCATTTT
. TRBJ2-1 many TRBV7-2 CASSQISLYNEQFF TGTGCCAGCAGCCAAATATCCTTATACAATGAGCAGTTCTTC
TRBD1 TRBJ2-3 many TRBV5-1 CASSLEQGARADTQYF TGCGCCAGCAGCTTGGAACAGGGGGCGCGCGCAGATACGCAGTATTTT
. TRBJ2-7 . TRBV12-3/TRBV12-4 CATSGSMAYKQYF TGTGCCACCTCAGGGTCTATGGCCTACAAGCAGTACTTC
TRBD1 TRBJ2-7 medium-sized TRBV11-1 CASSFGTGFAEQYF TGTGCCAGCAGCTTCGGGACAGGGTTCGCCGAGCAGTACTTC
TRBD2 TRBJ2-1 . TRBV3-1 CASSQGPSGSSNEQFF TGTGCCAGCAGCCAAGGGCCTAGCGGGAGCTCCAATGAGCAGTTCTTC
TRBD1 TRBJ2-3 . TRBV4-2 CASSQDTGASTYTHYF TGTGCCAGCAGCCAAGATACAGGGGCTAGCACATATACGCATTATTTT
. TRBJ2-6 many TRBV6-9 CASSYWRNSGANVLTF TGTGCCAGCAGTTATTGGCGGAACTCTGGGGCCAACGTCCTGACTTTC
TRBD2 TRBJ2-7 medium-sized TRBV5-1 CASSAGDEYEQYF TGCGCCAGCAGCGCGGGGGACGAGTACGAGCAGTACTTC
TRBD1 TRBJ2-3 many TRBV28 CASRHLFDRGSVKDTQYF TGTGCCAGCAGACACCTCTTCGACAGGGGGAGCGTCAAGGATACGCAGTATTTT
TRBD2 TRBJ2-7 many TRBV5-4 CASSLRGSGSHEQYF TGTGCCAGCAGCTTGAGGGGGAGCGGGAGCCACGAGCAGTACTTC
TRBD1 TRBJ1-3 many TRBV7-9 CASSLTGQAGNTIYF TGTGCCAGCAGCTTAACGGGACAGGCTGGAAACACCATATATTTT
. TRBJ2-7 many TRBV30 CAWSVRLEQYF TGTGCCTGGAGTGTACGGCTAGAGCAGTACTTC
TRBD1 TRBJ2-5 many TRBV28 CAIQRGRIGTQYF TGTGCCATCCAAAGGGGGCGCATCGGGACCCAGTACTTC
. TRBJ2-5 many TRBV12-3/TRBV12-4 CASSSRETQYF TGTGCCAGCAGCTCTCGGGAGACCCAGTACTTC
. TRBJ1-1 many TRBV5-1 CASALRGGTEAFF TGCGCCAGCGCCTTGCGGGGGGGCACTGAAGCTTTCTTT
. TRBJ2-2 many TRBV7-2 CASGGNTGELFF TGTGCCAGCGGAGGGAACACCGGGGAGCTGTTTTTT
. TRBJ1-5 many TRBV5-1 CASSPAGGNNQPQHF TGCGCCAGCAGCCCCGCTGGAGGGAACAATCAGCCCCAGCATTTT
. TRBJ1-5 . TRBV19 CASSSRSGTVNQPQHF TGTGCCAGTAGTTCGCGGTCCGGGACCGTTAATCAGCCCCAGCATTTT
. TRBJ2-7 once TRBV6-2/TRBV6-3 CAIGETPLYEQYF TGTGCCATCGGGGAGACCCCGCTATACGAGCAGTACTTC
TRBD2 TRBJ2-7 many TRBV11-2 CASSPPGLAGGNPWEQYF TGTGCCAGCAGCCCACCGGGACTAGCGGGAGGGAATCCATGGGAGCAGTACTTC
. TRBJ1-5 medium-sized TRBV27 CASSSIIRGNQPQHF TGTGCCAGCAGTTCGATCATACGGGGCAATCAGCCCCAGCATTTT
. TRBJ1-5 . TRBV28 CASSERYRESNQPQHF TGTGCCAGCAGTGAGCGATACAGGGAGAGCAATCAGCCCCAGCATTTT
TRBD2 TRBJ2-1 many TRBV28 CASRSPGFRGRALNEQFF TGTGCCAGCAGATCCCCAGGGTTTCGCGGGAGGGCCCTTAATGAGCAGTTCTTC
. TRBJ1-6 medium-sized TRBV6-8 CASSDWSSYNSPLHF TGTGCCAGCAGTGACTGGAGCTCCTATAATTCACCCCTCCACTTT
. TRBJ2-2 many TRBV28 CASSRTATGTGELFF TGTGCCAGCAGTAGGACAGCTACCGGTACCGGGGAGCTGTTTTTT
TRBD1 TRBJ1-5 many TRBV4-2 CASSQGTGTGGGRAQPQHF TGTGCCAGCAGCCAAGGAACCGGGACAGGGGGCGGAAGGGCTCAGCCCCAGCATTTT
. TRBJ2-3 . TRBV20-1 CSARLVGVSGGTDTQYF TGCAGTGCCCGACTCGTGGGGGTTAGTGGAGGCACAGATACGCAGTATTTT
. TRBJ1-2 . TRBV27 CASSFDRDYGYTF TGTGCCAGCAGTTTTGACAGAGACTATGGCTACACCTTC
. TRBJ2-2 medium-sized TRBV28 CASSPHTGPGELFF TGTGCCAGCAGCCCCCACACGGGGCCCGGGGAGCTGTTTTTT
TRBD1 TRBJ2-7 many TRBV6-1 CASTRRQGGEQYF TGTGCCAGCACGCGAAGACAGGGCGGAGAGCAGTACTTC
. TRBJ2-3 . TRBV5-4 CASSLDSSTDTQYF TGTGCCAGCAGCTTGGACAGCTCGACAGATACGCAGTATTTT
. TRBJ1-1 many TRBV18 CASSPGIRGTEAFF TGTGCCAGCTCACCGGGTATTCGTGGCACTGAAGCTTTCTTT